Many counts were recorded for the clone carrying this T cell receptor (beta chain). Its antigen is unknown. The CDR3 runs 13 residues. V dropped 1 base and J dropped 5 bases, with 8 bases sitting between them. The entry originates in a study of T cells in Graves' hyperthyroidism and ophthalmopathy. The investigators amplified TCR beta CDR3 regions from RNA transcripts. The primer set for the first-round RT-PCR of the TCR CDR3 was HTBI. TCRdb passed the multiplex PCR reads through MiXCR, listing each CDR3 protein once. The sample shows some 720,000 distinct CDR3 sequences, roughly 17% of them seen only once. Study-wide results and limits: A model of 13 V-J features distinguished ophthalmopathy from stable hyperthyroidism. Among clonotypes expanded in thyroid above 0.001, most were also found in blood.

Orbital computed tomography, thyroid ultrasound, serum thyroxine and TRAb, and clinical symptoms together informed the diagnoses. Material for sequencing was blood. The gene calls are TRBV12-3 or TRBV12-4 and TRBJ2-5; no clear D. This TCR derives from a young man with Graves' hyperthyroidism. The CDR3 nucleotides are TGTGCCAGCAGTTTAGGGCTCCTCGAGACCCAGTACTTC. It translates to CASSLGLLETQYF.